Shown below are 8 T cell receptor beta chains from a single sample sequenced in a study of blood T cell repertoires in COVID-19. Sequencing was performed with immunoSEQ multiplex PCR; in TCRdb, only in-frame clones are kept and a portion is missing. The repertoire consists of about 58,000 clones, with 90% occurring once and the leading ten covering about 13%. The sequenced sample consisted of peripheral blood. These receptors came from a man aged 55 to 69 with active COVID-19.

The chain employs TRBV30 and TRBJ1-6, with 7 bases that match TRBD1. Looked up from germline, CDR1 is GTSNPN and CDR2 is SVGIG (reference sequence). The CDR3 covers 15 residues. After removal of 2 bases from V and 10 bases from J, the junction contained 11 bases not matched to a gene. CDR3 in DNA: TGTGCCTGGAGTCCGGGACAGCCCTCTCGGTCACCCCTCCACTTT. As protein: CAWSPGQPSRSPLHF.

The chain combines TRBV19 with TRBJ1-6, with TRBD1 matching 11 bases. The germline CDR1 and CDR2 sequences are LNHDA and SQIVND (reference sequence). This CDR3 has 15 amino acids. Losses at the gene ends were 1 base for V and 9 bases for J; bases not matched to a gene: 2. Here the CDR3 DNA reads TGTGCCAGTAGTATAGCTGGGACAGGGGGTTCACCCCTCCACTTT. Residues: CASSIAGTGGSPLHF.

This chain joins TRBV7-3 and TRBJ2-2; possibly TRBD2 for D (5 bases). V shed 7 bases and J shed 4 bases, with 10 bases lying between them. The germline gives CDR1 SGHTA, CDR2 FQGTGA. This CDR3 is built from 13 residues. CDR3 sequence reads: CASNQGGTGELFF. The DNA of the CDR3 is TGTGCCAGCAACCAAGGAGGCACCGGGGAGCTGTTTTTT.

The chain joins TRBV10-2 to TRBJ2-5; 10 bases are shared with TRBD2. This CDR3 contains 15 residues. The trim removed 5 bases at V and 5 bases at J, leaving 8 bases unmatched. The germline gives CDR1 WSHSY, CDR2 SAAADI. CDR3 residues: CASSPSGGALETQYF. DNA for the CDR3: TGCGCCAGCAGTCCGAGCGGGGGGGCTTTGGAGACCCAGTACTTC.

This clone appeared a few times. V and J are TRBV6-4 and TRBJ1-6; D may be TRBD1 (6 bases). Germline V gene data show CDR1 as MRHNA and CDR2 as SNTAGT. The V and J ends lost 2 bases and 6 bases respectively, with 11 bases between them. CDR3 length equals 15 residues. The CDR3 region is CASSDGGTPNSPLHF. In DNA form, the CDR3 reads TGTGCCAGCAGTGACGGTGGGACACCTAATTCACCCCTCCACTTT.

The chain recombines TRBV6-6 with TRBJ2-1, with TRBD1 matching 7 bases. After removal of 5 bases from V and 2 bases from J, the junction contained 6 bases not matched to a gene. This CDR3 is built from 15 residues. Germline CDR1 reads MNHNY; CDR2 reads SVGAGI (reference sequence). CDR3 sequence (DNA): TGTGCCAGCAGTCAACCTGGGACAGCCTACAATGAGCAGTTCTTC. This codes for CASSQPGTAYNEQFF.

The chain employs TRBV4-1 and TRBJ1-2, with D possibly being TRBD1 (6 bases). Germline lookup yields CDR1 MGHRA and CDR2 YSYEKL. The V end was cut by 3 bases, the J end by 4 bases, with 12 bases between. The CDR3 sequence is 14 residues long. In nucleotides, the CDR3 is TGCGCCAGCAGCCACCCGACAGGTTCCTATGGCTACACCTTC. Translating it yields CASSHPTGSYGYTF.

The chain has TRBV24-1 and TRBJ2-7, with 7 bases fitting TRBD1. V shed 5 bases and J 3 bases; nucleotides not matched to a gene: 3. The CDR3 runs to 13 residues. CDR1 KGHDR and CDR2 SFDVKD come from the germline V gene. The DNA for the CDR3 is TGTGCCACCAGTGGACAGGGCAACTACGAGCAGTACTTC. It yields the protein CATSGQGNYEQYF.